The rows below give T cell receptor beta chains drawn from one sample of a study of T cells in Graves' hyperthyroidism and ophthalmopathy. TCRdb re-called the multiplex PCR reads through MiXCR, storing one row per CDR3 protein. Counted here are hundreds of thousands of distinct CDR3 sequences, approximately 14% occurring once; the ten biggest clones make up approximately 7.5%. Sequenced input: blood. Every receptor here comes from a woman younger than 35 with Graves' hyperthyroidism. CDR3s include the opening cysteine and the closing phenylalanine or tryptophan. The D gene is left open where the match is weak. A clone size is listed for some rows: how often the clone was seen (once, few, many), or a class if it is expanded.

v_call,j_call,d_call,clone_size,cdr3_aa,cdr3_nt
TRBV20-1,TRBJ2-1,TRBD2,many,CSARIPGLAGGEQFF,TGCAGTGCGAGAATTCCGGGACTAGCGGGGGGAGAGCAGTTCTTC
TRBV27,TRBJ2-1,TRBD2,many,CASSSLAATYNEQFF,TGTGCCAGCAGTTCCCTAGCGGCGACATACAATGAGCAGTTCTTC
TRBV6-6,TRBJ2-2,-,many,CASSYYPNTGELFF,TGTGCCAGCAGTTACTACCCTAACACCGGGGAGCTGTTTTTT
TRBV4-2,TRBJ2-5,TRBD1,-,CASSCPGTGSAQETQYF,TGTGCCAGCAGCTGTCCCGGGACAGGGTCCGCTCAAGAGACCCAGTACTTC
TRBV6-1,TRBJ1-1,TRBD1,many,CASSPGTGKGMNTEAFF,TGTGCCAGCAGTCCCGGGACAGGGAAAGGGATGAACACTGAAGCTTTCTTT
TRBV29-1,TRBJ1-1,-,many,CSAWASAGSYDFF,TGCAGCGCCTGGGCGTCGGCAGGGTCTTACGATTTCTTT
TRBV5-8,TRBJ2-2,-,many,CASSLEGGELFF,TGTGCCAGCAGCTTGGAGGGCGGGGAGCTGTTTTTT
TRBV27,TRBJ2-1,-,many,CASSLISTTNEQFF,TGTGCCAGCAGTTTAATATCGACAACCAATGAGCAGTTCTTC
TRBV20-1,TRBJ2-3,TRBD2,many,CSAITSGRADTQYF,TGCAGTGCCATCACTAGCGGGAGGGCCGATACGCAGTATTTT
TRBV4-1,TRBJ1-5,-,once,CASSPDISSQPQHF,TGCGCCAGCAGCCCGGACATTAGCAGTCAGCCCCAGCATTTT
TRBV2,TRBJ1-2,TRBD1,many,CASSAGGDGYTF,TGTGCCAGCAGTGCAGGGGGAGATGGCTACACCTTC
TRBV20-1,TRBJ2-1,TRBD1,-,CSARFAGTGDFNEQFF,TGCAGTGCTAGATTCGCCGGGACAGGGGATTTCAATGAGCAGTTCTTC
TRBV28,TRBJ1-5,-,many,CASNSGVRNQPQHF,TGTGCCAGCAATTCCGGGGTACGCAATCAGCCCCAGCATTTT
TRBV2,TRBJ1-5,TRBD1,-,CASQAKQGSQPQHF,TGTGCCAGCCAAGCTAAACAGGGGAGTCAGCCCCAGCATTTT
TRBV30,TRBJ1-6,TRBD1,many,CAWSAGQGYSPLHF,TGTGCCTGGAGTGCCGGACAGGGATATTCACCCCTCCACTTT
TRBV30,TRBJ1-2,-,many,CACSQGSYGYTF,TGTGCCTGCAGCCAGGGGTCCTATGGCTACACCTTC
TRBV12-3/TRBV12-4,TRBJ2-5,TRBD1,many,CASRQTGEETQYF,TGTGCCAGCAGGCAGACAGGGGAGGAGACCCAGTACTTC
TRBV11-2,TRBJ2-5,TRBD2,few,CASSFHYTGGRETQYF,TGTGCCAGCAGTTTTCACTATACTGGCGGGAGGGAGACCCAGTACTTC
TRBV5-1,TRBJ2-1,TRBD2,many,CASRRGDFGNEQFF,TGCGCCAGCAGACGGGGGGATTTTGGCAATGAGCAGTTCTTC
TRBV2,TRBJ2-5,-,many,CASKPNSQETQYF,TGTGCCAGCAAACCCAACAGTCAAGAGACCCAGTACTTC
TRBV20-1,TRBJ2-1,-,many,CSARDGTKAEFF,TGCAGTGCTAGAGATGGCACTAAAGCGGAGTTCTTC
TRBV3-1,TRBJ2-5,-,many,CASSQYKGGGETQYF,TGTGCCAGCAGCCAATACAAGGGAGGGGGGGAGACCCAGTACTTC
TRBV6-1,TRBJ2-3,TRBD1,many,CASRGAGGVADTQYF,TGTGCCAGTAGAGGGGCAGGGGGTGTTGCAGATACGCAGTATTTT
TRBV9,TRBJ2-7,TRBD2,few,CASSVDSGGIYVQYF,TGTGCCAGCAGCGTAGACAGCGGGGGGATCTACGTGCAGTACTTC
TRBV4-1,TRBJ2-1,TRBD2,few,CASSQDWASGAYNEQFF,TGCGCCAGCAGCCAAGATTGGGCTAGCGGGGCATACAATGAGCAGTTCTTC
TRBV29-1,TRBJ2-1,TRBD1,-,CSASTGMNNEQFF,TGCAGCGCTTCGACAGGGATGAACAATGAGCAGTTCTTC
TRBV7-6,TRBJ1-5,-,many,CASSWGGTEPQHF,TGTGCCAGCAGCTGGGGGGGGACGGAGCCCCAGCATTTT
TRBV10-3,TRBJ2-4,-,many,CAIGAGYIQYF,TGTGCCATCGGAGCAGGGTACATTCAGTACTTC
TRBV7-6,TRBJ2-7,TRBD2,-,CASRALAGGPGEQYF,TGTGCCAGCAGGGCCCTAGCGGGAGGACCGGGCGAGCAGTACTTC
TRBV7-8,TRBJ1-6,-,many,CASSRSRAGHNSPLHF,TGTGCCAGCAGCCGAAGCCGGGCCGGACATAATTCACCCCTCCACTTT
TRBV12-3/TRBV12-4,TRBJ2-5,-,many,CASSRGGGAKETQYF,TGTGCCAGCAGCCGGGGTGGGGGCGCAAAAGAGACCCAGTACTTC
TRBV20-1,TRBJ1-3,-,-,CSGVSPGNTIYF,TGCAGTGGGGTGTCACCTGGAAACACCATATATTTT
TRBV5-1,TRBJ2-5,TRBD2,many,CASSLSAGDGETQYF,TGCGCCAGCAGCTTGTCGGCGGGAGACGGTGAGACCCAGTACTTC
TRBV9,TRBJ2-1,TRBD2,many,CASSVLAVYNEQFF,TGTGCCAGCAGCGTCCTAGCGGTATACAATGAGCAGTTCTTC
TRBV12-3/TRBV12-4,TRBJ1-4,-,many,CASSFRPGNEKLFF,TGTGCCAGCAGTTTTAGGCCAGGGAATGAAAAACTGTTTTTT
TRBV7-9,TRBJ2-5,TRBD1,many,CASTWDRVGQEAQYF,TGTGCCAGCACCTGGGACAGGGTGGGACAAGAGGCCCAGTACTTC
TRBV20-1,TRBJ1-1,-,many,CSARGGGPGTEAFF,TGCAGTGCTAGAGGAGGGGGGCCGGGCACTGAAGCTTTCTTT
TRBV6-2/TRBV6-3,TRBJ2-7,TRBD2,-,CASRTSGGPGEQYF,TGTGCCAGCAGGACTAGCGGGGGGCCGGGCGAGCAGTACTTC
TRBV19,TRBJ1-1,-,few,CAIFINTEAFF,TGTGCCATTTTTATCAACACTGAAGCTTTCTTT
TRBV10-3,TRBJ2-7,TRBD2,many,CAISFKPGTSGEGEQYF,TGTGCCATCAGTTTTAAACCCGGGACTAGCGGGGAAGGCGAGCAGTACTTC
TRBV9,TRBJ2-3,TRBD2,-,CASSLTRAGGGTDTQYF,TGTGCCAGCAGCTTGACACGGGCGGGGGGGGGCACAGATACGCAGTATTTT
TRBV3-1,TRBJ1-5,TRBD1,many,CASSSGQGARQPQHF,TGTGCCAGCAGCTCGGGACAGGGGGCTCGCCAGCCCCAGCATTTT
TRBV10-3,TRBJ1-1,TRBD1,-,CAITKDRRTEAFF,TGTGCCATCACCAAGGACAGGCGCACTGAAGCTTTCTTT
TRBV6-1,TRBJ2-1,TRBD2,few,CASGGTSGGDSSYNEQFF,TGTGCCAGTGGAGGGACTAGCGGGGGGGACAGCTCCTACAATGAGCAGTTCTTC
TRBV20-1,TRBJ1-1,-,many,CSAEAVGTEAFF,TGCAGTGCTGAGGCGGTGGGTACTGAAGCTTTCTTT